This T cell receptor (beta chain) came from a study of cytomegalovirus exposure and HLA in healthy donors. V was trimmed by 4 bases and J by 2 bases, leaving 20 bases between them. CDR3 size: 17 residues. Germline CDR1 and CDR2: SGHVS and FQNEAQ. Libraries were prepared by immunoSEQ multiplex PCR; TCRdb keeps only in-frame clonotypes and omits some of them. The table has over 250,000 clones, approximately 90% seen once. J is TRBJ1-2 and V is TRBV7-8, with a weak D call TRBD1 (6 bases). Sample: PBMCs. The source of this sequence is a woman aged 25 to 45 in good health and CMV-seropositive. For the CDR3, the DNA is TGTGCCAGCAGCTCTAGAGGAGGAGGGGACACCAACTATGGCTACACCTTC. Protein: CASSSRGGGDTNYGYTF.